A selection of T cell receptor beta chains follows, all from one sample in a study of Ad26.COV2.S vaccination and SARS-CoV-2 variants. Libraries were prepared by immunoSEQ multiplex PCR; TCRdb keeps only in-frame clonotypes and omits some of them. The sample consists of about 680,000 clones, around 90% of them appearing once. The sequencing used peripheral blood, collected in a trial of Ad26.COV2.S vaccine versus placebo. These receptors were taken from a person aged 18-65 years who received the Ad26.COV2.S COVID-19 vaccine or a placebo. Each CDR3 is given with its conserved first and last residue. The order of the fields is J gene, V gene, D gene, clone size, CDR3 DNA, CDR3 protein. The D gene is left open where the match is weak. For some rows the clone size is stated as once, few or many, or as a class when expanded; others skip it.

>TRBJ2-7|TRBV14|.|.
TGTGCCAGCAGCCAAGACTACGAGCAGTACTTC
CASSQDYEQYF
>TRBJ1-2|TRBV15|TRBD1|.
TGTGCCACCAGCAGAGTACGGACAGGGAATGGCTACACCTTC
CATSRVRTGNGYTF
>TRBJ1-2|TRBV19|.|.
TGTGCCAGCAACTCGTGGGGTTTGGGCTACACCTTC
CASNSWGLGYTF
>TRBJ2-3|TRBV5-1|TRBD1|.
TGCGCCAGCAGCTCACAGGGGGAAGGGGATACGCAGTATTTT
CASSSQGEGDTQYF
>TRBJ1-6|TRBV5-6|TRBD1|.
TGTGCCAGCAGCTTGGAGCAGGGGGCATCTTCACCCCTCCACTTT
CASSLEQGASSPLHF
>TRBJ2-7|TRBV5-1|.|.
TGCGCCAGCAGTCTTTTTAGAGGGCTCTCCTACGAGCAGTACTTC
CASSLFRGLSYEQYF
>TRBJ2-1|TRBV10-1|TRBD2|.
TGCGCCAGCAGTTCCCGGGGAGGGGAGGGCTACAATGAGCAGTTCTTC
CASSSRGGEGYNEQFF
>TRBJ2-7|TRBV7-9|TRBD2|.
TGTGCCAGCAGGGATAGCGGGGCCCCGACGGGCGAGCAGTACTTC
CASRDSGAPTGEQYF
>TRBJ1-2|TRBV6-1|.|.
TGTGCCAGCAGTGATGGGGACCGAGTAATCTATGGCTACACCTTC
CASSDGDRVIYGYTF
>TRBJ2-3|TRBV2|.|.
TGTGCCAGCAGCCCCGGGACCGTTACAGATACGCAGTATTTT
CASSPGTVTDTQYF
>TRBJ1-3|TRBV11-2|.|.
TGTGCCAGCAGCCTCGGGGGAGGAAACACCATATATTTT
CASSLGGGNTIYF
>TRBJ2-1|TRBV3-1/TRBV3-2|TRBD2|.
TGTGCCAGCAGCCATCCAGCAGAGACTAGCGGGGAGAATGATGAGCAGTTCTTC
CASSHPAETSGENDEQFF
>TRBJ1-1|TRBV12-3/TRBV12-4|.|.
TGTGCCAGCCGAGGGACTGAAGCTTTCTTT
CASRGTEAFF
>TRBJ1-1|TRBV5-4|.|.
TGTGCCAGCAGCTTCGAGGACACTGAAGCTTTCTTT
CASSFEDTEAFF
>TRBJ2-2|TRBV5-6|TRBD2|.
TGTGCCAGCAGCCAGGGACTAGGGGTGACCGGGGAGCTGTTTTTT
CASSQGLGVTGELFF
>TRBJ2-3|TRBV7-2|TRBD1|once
TGTGCCAGCAGCCGGGACAGGGCTCTAGCAGATACGCAGTATTTT
CASSRDRALADTQYF
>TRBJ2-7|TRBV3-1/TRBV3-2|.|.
TGTGCCAGCAGCCAAGAAGGTGTTTACTACGAGCAGTACTTC
CASSQEGVYYEQYF
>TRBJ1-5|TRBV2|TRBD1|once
TGTGCCAGCAATGGACAGGGGGGTCAGCCCCAGCATTTT
CASNGQGGQPQHF
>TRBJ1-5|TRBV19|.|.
TGTGCCAGTAGTATAGGAGTGGATCAGCCCCAGCATTTT
CASSIGVDQPQHF
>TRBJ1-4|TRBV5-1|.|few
TGCGCCAGCACGGCGGGGGACCAACTGTTTTTT
CASTAGDQLFF
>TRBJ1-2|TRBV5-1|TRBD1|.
TGCGCCAGCAGCCCCGGACAGGGCTATGGCTACACCTTC
CASSPGQGYGYTF
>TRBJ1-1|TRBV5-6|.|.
TGTGCCAGCAGCTTGGGGTATAGGGGAGCTTTCTTT
CASSLGYRGAFF
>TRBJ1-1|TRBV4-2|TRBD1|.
TGTGCCAGCAGCCAAGGGGACAGGGAGAACACTGAAGCTTTCTTT
CASSQGDRENTEAFF
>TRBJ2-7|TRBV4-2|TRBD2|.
TGTGCCAGCAGCCAAGATATAGCGGGGGGCGTCTACGAGCAGTACTTC
CASSQDIAGGVYEQYF
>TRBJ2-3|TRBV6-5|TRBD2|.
TGTGCCAGCAGTTGGCCACTAGCGGGAGGGTCAGATACGCAGTATTTT
CASSWPLAGGSDTQYF
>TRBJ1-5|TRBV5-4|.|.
TGTGCCAGCAGCTTGGGGGGGGTCGGGCCCCAGCATTTT
CASSLGGVGPQHF
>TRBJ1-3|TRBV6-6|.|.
TGTGCCAGCAGTTACTCGACGGACACCATATATTTT
CASSYSTDTIYF
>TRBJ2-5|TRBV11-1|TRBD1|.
TGTGCCAGCAGCTTAGCTTACCTGGATCAGGGGGAAGGAGAGACCCAGTACTTC
CASSLAYLDQGEGETQYF
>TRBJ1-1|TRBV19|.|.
TGTGCCAGTAGTATAGCACAGAACACTGAAGCTTTCTTT
CASSIAQNTEAFF
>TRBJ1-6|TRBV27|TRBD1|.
TGTGCCAGCAGTCCCTCGACAGGGACCAATAATTCACCCCTCCACTTT
CASSPSTGTNNSPLHF
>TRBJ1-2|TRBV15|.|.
TGTGCCACCAGCAGGAGGGATCGGGGATATGGCTACACCTTC
CATSRRDRGYGYTF
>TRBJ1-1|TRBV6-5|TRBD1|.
TGTGCCAGCTGCCAGGGGGCCGTTGACACTGAAGCTTTCTTT
CASCQGAVDTEAFF
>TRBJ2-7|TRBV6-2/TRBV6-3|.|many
TGTGCCAGCAGTTACCCTCTGGCGACAAGGTTCGAGCAGTACTTC
CASSYPLATRFEQYF
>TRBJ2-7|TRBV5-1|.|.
TGCGCCAGCAGCTTGGGGGGGCGGACCACCTACGAGCAGTACTTC
CASSLGGRTTYEQYF
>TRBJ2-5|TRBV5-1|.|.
TGCGCCAGCAGCCCGGGGTATGGAGAGACCCAGTACTTC
CASSPGYGETQYF
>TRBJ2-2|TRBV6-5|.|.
TGTGCCAGCAGTTACTTGGGCACCATGGTCGGGGAGCTGTTTTTT
CASSYLGTMVGELFF
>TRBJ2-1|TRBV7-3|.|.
TGTGCCAGCAGCTTAGATTCCTACAATGAGCAGTTCTTC
CASSLDSYNEQFF
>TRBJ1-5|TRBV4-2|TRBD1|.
TGTGCCAGCAGCCAAGATGAGGGACAGGGCGGTCAGCCCCAGCATTTT
CASSQDEGQGGQPQHF
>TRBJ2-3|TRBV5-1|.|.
TGCGCCAGCAGCTTAGGGGCTAGCCGGATCACAGATACGCAGTATTTT
CASSLGASRITDTQYF
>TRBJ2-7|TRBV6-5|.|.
TGTGCCAGCAGTTACTCGATTGGGGGGACAGCCTACGAGCAGTACTTC
CASSYSIGGTAYEQYF
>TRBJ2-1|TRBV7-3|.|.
TGTGCCAGCAGCCCTGCCGGGACACCGGGCTACAATGAGCAGTTCTTC
CASSPAGTPGYNEQFF
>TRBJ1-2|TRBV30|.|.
TGTGCCTGGAGTGTACTAGGGACCCCAAGCGGCTACACCTTC
CAWSVLGTPSGYTF
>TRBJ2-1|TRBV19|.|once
TGTGCCAGTAGTATAGTAGGGGCACACAATGAGCAGTTCTTC
CASSIVGAHNEQFF
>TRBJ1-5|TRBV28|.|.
TGTGCCAGCAGTTTACTGGCAGGGAGGGAGCCCCAGCATTTT
CASSLLAGREPQHF
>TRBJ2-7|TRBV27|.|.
TGTGCCAGCAGTACTACCCCGACAGCTTACGAGCAGTACTTC
CASSTTPTAYEQYF
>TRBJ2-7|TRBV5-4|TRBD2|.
TGTGCCAGCAGCAGCGGACTAGCGGGACACGAGCAGTACTTC
CASSSGLAGHEQYF
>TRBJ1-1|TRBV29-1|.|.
TGCAGCGTTGTCGGGCAGGGATGGGCTGAAGCTTTCTTT
CSVVGQGWAEAFF
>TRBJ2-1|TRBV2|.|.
TGTGCCAGCAGTTCTACAGGACGCTCCTACAATGAGCAGTTCTTC
CASSSTGRSYNEQFF
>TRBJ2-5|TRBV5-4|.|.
TGTGCCAGCAGCTTGGGGCGGACGACAGGCCTTAAAGAGACCCAGTACTTC
CASSLGRTTGLKETQYF
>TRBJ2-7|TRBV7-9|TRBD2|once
TGTGCCAGCAGCTTAGAGGCGGGAGGGTCCTACGAGCAGTACTTC
CASSLEAGGSYEQYF
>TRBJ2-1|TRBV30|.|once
TGTGCCTGGAGTGGGCATCCGAGCTCCTACAATGAGCAGTTCTTC
CAWSGHPSSYNEQFF
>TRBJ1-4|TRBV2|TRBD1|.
TGTGCCAGTCACATAACAGGGGGCCCTACGCTTTTT
CASHITGGPTLF
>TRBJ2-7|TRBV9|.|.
TGTGCCAGCAGCCCACAGGGTCAGGCCTACGAGCAGTACTTC
CASSPQGQAYEQYF
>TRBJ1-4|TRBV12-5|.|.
TGTGCTAGTGGCCCCCTGCTGCAACGATGTGAACTGTTTTTT
CASGPLLQRCELFF
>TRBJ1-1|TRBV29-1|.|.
TGCAGCGTTGGTGCAGGGGCTGAAGCTTTCTTT
CSVGAGAEAFF
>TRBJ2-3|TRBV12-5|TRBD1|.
TGTGCTAGTGTTTATTTGGACAGGGCCACAGATACGCAGTATTTT
CASVYLDRATDTQYF
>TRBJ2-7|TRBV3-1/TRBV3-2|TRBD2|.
TGTGCCAGCAGCCAGACTAGCGGGAGCTATTACGAGCAGTACTTC
CASSQTSGSYYEQYF